This TCR beta chain was profiled in a study of Graves' ophthalmopathy and Graves' hyperthyroidism. With respect to this clonotype: Given a much more abundant clone one base away, this may be a read error.

Hyperthyroidism counted as stable given no ophthalmopathy within 18 months of follow-up. If patients had other autoimmune diseases, uncontrolled infections, pregnancy or lactation, they were excluded. Amplification targeted the TCR beta CDR3 regions, with RNA transcripts as the source material. The first round was an RT-PCR with HTBI primers, and the second round was a multiplex PCR. MiXCR was run by TCRdb on the multiplex PCR reads, yielding one entry per CDR3 protein. Here the sample spans a few hundred thousand distinct CDR3 sequences, about 18% being singletons. Germline values: CDR1 MNHEY, CDR2 SVGAGI. The CDR3 is 14 residues long.

The sequenced sample consisted of peripheral blood. This rearrangement joins TRBV6-5 to TRBJ2-7; 8 nucleotides match TRBD1. The TCR sequence derives from an adult woman with stable Graves' hyperthyroidism. The CDR3 loop is CAGSYRTGSTGQYF. DNA of the CDR3: TGTGCCGGCAGTTACAGGACAGGGTCTACCGGGCAGTACTTC.